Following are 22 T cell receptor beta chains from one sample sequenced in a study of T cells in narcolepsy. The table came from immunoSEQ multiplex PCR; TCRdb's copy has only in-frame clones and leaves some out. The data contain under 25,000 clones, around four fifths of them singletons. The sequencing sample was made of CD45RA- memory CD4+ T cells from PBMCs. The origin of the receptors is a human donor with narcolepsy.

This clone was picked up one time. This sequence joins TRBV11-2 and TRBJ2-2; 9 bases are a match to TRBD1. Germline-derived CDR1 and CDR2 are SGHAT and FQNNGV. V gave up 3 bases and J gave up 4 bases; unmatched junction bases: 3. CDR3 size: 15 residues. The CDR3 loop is CASSFLQGATGELFF. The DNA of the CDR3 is TGTGCCAGCAGCTTCCTACAGGGGGCCACCGGGGAGCTGTTTTTT.

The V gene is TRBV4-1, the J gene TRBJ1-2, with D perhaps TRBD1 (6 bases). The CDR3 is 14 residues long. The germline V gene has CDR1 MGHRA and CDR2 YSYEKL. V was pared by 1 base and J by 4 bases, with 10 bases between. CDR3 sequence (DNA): TGCGCCAGCAGCCAAGGGGGGGGGCTCTATGGCTACACCTTC. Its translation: CASSQGGGLYGYTF.

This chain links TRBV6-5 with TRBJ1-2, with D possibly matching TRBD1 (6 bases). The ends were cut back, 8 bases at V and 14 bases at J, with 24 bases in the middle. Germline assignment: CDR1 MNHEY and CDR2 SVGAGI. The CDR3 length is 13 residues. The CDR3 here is CASARTVLVAMTF. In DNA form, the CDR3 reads TGTGCCAGCGCCAGGACAGTTTTGGTGGCTATGACCTTC.

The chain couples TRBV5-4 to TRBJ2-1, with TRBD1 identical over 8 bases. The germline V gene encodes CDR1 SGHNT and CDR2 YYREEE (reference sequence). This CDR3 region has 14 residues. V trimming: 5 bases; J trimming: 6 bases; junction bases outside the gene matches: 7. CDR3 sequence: CASSQGQALNEQFF. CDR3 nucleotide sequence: TGTGCCAGCAGTCAGGGACAGGCCCTCAATGAGCAGTTCTTC.

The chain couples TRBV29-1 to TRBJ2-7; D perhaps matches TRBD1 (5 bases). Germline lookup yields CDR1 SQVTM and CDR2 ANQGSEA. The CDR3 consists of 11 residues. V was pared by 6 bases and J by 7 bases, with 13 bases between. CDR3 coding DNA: TGCAGCGTGTGGGTGGGGCGTGAGCAGTACTTC. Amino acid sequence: CSVWVGREQYF.

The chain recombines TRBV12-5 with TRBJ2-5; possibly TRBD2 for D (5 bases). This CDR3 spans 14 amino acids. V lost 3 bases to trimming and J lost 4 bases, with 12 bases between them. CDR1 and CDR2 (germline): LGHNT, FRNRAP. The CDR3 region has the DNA TGTGCTAGTGGTTTCCTGACTACCCCAGAGACCCAGTACTTC. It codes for CASGFLTTPETQYF.

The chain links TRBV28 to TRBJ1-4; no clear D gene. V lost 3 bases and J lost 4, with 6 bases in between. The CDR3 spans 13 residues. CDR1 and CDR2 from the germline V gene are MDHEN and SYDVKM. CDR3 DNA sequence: TGTGCCAGCAGTTTTCGGCTTAATGAAAAACTGTTTTTT. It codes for CASSFRLNEKLFF.

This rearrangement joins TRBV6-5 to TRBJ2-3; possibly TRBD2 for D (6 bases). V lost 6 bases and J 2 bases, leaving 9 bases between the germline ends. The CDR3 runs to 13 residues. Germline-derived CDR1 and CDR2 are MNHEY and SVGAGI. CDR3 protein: CASSLDYTDTQYF. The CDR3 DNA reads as TGTGCCAGCAGCCTGGACTACACAGATACGCAGTATTTT.

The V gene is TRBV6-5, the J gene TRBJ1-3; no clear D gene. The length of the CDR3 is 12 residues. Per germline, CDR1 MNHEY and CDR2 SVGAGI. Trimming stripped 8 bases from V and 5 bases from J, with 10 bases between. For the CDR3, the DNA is TGTGCCAGCCGTTCGGGGAGAAACACCATATATTTT. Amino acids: CASRSGRNTIYF.

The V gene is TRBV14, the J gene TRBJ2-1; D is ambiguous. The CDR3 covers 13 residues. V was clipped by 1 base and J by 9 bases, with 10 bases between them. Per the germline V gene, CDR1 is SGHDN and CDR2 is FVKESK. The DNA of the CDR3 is TGTGCCAGCAGCCAAGCCTCTTCACTTGAGCAGTTCTTC. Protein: CASSQASSLEQFF.

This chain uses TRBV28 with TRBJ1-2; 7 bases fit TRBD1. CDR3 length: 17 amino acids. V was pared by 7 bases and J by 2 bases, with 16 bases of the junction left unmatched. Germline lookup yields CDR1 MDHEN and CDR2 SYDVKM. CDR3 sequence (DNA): TGTGCCAGCACCCTCTACAGGGGCGGCGAGGGGAACTATGGCTACACCTTC. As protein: CASTLYRGGEGNYGYTF.

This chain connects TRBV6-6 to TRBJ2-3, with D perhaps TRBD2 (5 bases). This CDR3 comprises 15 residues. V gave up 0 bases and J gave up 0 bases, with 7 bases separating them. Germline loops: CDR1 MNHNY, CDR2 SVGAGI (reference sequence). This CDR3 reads CASSYSAASTDTQYF. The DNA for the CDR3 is TGTGCCAGCAGTTACTCAGCGGCTAGCACAGATACGCAGTATTTT.

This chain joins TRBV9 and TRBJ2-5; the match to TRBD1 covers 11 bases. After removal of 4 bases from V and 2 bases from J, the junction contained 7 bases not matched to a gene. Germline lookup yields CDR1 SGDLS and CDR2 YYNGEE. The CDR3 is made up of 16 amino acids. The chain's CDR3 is CASSPRDRGMQETQYF. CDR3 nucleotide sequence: TGTGCCAGCAGCCCCCGGGACAGGGGGATGCAAGAGACCCAGTACTTC. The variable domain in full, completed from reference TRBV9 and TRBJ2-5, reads DSGVTQTPKHLITATGQRVTLRCSPRSGDLSVYWYQQSLDQGLQFLIQYYNGEERAKGNILERFSAQQFPDLHSELNLSSLELGDSALYFCASSPRDRGMQETQYFGPGTRLLVL.

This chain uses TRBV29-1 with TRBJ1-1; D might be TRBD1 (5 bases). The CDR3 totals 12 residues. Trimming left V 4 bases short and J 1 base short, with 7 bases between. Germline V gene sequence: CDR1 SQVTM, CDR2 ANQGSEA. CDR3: CSVAGGNTEAFF. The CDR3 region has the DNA TGCAGCGTTGCCGGGGGGAACACTGAAGCTTTCTTT.

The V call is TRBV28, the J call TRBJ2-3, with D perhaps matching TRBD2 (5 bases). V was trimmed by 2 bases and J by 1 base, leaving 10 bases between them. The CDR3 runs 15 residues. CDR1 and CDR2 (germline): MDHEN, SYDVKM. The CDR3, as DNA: TGTGCCAGCAGTTTAGAGGGCCTGGGCACAGATACGCAGTATTTT. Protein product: CASSLEGLGTDTQYF.

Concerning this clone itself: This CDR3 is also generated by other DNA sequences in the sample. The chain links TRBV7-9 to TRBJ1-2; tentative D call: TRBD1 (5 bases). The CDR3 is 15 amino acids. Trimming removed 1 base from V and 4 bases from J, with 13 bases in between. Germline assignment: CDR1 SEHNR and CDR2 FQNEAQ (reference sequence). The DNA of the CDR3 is TGTGCCAGCAGCTTAGAGACGGGGCGGGTCTATGGCTACACCTTC. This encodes CASSLETGRVYGYTF.

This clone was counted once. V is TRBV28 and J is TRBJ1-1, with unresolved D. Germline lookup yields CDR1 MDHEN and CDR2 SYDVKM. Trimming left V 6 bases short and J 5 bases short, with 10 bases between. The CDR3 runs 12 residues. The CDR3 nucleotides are TGTGCCAGCAGGGATTTCCCGACTGAAGCTTTCTTT. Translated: CASRDFPTEAFF.

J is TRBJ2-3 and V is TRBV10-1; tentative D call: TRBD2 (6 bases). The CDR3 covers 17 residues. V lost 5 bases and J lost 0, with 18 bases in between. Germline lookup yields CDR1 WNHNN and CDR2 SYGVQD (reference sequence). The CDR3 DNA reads TGCGCCAGCAGTTCATCGGTCGCGGGGTCTAGCACAGATACGCAGTATTTT. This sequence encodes CASSSSVAGSSTDTQYF.

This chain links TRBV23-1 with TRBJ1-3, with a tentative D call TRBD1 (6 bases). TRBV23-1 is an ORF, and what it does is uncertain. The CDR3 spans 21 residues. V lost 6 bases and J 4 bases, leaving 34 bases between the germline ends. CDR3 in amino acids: CASRPGDCSAPLLCCGNTIYF. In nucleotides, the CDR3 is TGCGCCAGCAGACCAGGGGACTGCTCGGCCCCACTACTGTGCTGCGGAAACACCATATATTTT.

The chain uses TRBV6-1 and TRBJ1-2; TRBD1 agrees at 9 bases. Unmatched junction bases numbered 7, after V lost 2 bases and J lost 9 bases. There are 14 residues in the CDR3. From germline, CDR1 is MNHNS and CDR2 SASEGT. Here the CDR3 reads CASSERGQGGSYTF. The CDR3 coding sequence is TGTGCCAGCAGTGAAAGGGGACAGGGTGGGAGCTACACCTTC.

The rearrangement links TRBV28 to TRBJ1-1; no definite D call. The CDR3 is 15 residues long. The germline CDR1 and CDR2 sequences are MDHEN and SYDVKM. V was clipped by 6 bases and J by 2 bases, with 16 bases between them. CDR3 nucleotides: TGTGCCAGCAGCTTCCGGGCCAAAGCTAACACTGAAGCTTTCTTT. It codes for CASSFRAKANTEAFF.

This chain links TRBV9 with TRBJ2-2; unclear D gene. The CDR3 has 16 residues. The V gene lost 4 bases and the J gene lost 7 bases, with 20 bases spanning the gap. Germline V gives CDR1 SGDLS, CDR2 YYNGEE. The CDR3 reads CASSLASGVGGGELFF. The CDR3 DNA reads TGTGCCAGCAGCCTGGCATCGGGTGTGGGCGGCGGGGAGCTGTTTTTT.